This T cell receptor beta chain was sequenced in a study of T cell changes during pregnancy in multiple sclerosis. Some clones are missing from TCRdb's copy, which holds only in-frame ones; the method was immunoSEQ multiplex PCR. Of about 67,000 clones listed, 92% are singletons. The CDR3 has 13 residues. Germline lookup yields CDR1 SQVTM and CDR2 ANQGSEA. J was trimmed by 0 bases and V by 5 bases; bases with no gene match: 1. The chain combines TRBV29-1 with TRBJ2-1; 7 bases are shared with TRBD1. Sequenced material: peripheral blood, taken in the second trimester of pregnancy. This TCR came from a female donor in good health, enrolled as a control in a pregnancy study. The CDR3 spells CSVQGVSYNEQFF. CDR3 nucleotides: TGCAGCGTTCAGGGGGTCTCCTACAATGAGCAGTTCTTC.